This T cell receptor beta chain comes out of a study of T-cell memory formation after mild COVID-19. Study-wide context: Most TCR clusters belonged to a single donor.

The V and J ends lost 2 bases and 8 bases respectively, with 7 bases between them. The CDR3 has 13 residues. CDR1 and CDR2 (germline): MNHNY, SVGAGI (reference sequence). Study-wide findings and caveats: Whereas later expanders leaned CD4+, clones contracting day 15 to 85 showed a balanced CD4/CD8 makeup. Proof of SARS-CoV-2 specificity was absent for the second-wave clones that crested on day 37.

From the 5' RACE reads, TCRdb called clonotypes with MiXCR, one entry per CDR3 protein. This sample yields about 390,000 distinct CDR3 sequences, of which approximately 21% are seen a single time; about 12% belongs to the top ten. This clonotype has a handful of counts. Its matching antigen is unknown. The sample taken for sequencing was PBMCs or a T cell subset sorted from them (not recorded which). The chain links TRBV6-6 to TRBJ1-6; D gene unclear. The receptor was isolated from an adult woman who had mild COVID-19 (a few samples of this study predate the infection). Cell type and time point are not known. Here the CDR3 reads CASSYGRDSPLHF. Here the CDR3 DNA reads TGTGCCAGCAGTTACGGTCGGGATTCACCCCTCCACTTT.